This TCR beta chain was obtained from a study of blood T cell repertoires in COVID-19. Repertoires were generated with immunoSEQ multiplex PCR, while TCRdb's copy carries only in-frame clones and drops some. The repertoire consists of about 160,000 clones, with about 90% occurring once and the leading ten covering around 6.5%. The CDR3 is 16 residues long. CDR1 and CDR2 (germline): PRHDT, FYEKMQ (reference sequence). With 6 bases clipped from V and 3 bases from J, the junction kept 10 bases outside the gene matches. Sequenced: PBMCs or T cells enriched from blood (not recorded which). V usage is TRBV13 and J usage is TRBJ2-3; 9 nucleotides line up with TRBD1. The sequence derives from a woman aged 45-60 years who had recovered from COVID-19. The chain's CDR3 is CASRSNRGRSTDTQYF. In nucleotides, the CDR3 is TGTGCCAGCAGAAGCAACAGGGGGCGCTCAACAGATACGCAGTATTTT.